A single sample gave rise to the 18 T cell receptor beta chains below, sequenced in a study of control samples from healthy donors and cancer patients. Using immunoSEQ multiplex PCR, the repertoire was profiled, and TCRdb retains in-frame clones only, with some absent. The data hold approximately 86,000 clones, with around 85% observed a single time. Sequencing was carried out using blood. The receptors here all came from a woman aged 40 to 49 in good health.

This clone was counted only a few times. The chain uses TRBV6-2 or TRBV6-3 and TRBJ1-2, with D unclear. V lost 4 bases to trimming and J lost 3 bases, with 9 bases between them. Germline lookup yields CDR1 MNHEY and CDR2 SVGEGT. The CDR3 totals 13 residues. The CDR3 DNA sequence: TGTGCCAGCAGTTCCCCGCCAGACTATGGCTACACCTTC. Translation gives CASSSPPDYGYTF.

This clone was found once. This chain connects TRBV6-5 to TRBJ1-2; D not resolved. Germline V gene data show CDR1 as MNHEY and CDR2 as SVGAGI. The CDR3 is 15 amino acids. V lost 5 bases and J 0 bases, leaving 13 bases between the germline ends. This chain's CDR3 is CASSPVVGANYGYTF. In DNA form, the CDR3 reads TGTGCCAGCAGTCCGGTGGTCGGAGCTAACTATGGCTACACCTTC.

The gene calls are TRBV21-1 and TRBJ2-1; whether TRBD2, the table's D call, matches the DNA was not checked. TRBV21-1 is a recognized pseudogene. The CDR3 spans 16 residues. As DNA, the CDR3 is TGTGCCAGCAGCCCAAGGGAGAAAGGGTGGAGGTATGAGCAGTTCTTC. Its protein product is CASSPREKGWRYEQFF.

The V and J genes are TRBV9 and TRBJ1-6; 7 nucleotides match TRBD1. This CDR3 comprises 15 residues. J gave up 7 bases and V 0 bases, and 4 bases lay outside the gene matches. The germline V gene encodes CDR1 SGDLS and CDR2 YYNGEE. The CDR3 nucleotides read TGTGCCAGCAGCGTAGGGGGACAGACAAATTCACCCCTCCACTTT. This codes for CASSVGGQTNSPLHF. Variable domain in full (rest from reference TRBV9 and TRBJ1-6): DSGVTQTPKHLITATGQRVTLRCSPRSGDLSVYWYQQSLDQGLQFLIQYYNGEERAKGNILERFSAQQFPDLHSELNLSSLELGDSALYFCASSVGGQTNSPLHFGNGTRLTVT.

The gene calls are TRBV6-2 or TRBV6-3 and TRBJ2-5; no firm D call. Germline lookup yields CDR1 MNHEY and CDR2 SVGEGT. This CDR3 is 14 amino acids long. V was shortened by 5 bases and J by 7 bases, with 17 bases between the two germline ends. The DNA for the CDR3 is TGTGCCAGCAGTACTGAGACCTGGAGAGCGACCCAGTACTTC. Amino acids: CASSTETWRATQYF.

The chain combines TRBV30 with TRBJ1-5; D may be TRBD1 (6 bases). There are 13 residues in the CDR3. Looked up from germline, CDR1 is GTSNPN and CDR2 is SVGIG (reference sequence). Trimming took 3 bases from V and 4 from J, leaving 10 bases between them. CDR3 bases: TGTGCCTGGAGGTTACAGGGAAATCAGCCCCAGCATTTT. Residues: CAWRLQGNQPQHF.

The rearrangement uses TRBV29-1 and TRBJ2-7; 8 bases line up with TRBD1. Trimming removed 4 bases from V and 1 base from J; junction bases left unmatched: 9. This CDR3 region has 15 residues. In germline, CDR1 is SQVTM, CDR2 ANQGSEA. This CDR3 reads CSVGLGQEFSYEQYF. CDR3 sequence (DNA): TGCAGCGTTGGATTGGGACAGGAGTTTTCCTACGAGCAGTACTTC.

J is TRBJ2-7 and V is TRBV6-5, with no clear D. CDR1 and CDR2 from the germline V gene are MNHEY and SVGAGI. The CDR3 spans 14 residues. V was pared by 0 bases and J by 5 bases, with 11 bases between. DNA of the CDR3: TGTGCCAGCAGTTACTCGGGCAGGACCGACGAGCAGTACTTC. Translated, it gives CASSYSGRTDEQYF.

The V gene is TRBV4-1, the J gene TRBJ2-3; 8 bases match TRBD1. Germline loops: CDR1 MGHRA, CDR2 YSYEKL. Trimming removed 4 bases from V and 1 base from J; junction bases left unmatched: 4. This CDR3 has 15 amino acids. CDR3 in amino acids: CASSRGTGRTDTQYF. As DNA, the CDR3 is TGCGCCAGCAGCCGCGGGACAGGCCGCACAGATACGCAGTATTTT.

The chain employs TRBV4-3 and TRBJ2-3, with 7 bases that match TRBD2. J gave up 3 bases and V 1 base, and 4 bases lay outside the gene matches. The CDR3 spans 15 residues. The germline gives CDR1 LGHNA, CDR2 YSLEER. CDR3 bases: TGCGCCAGCAGCCAAGGGGTGGGGGGGACAGATACGCAGTATTTT. Translating it yields CASSQGVGGTDTQYF.

Note on this clone: In the same sample, other DNA sequences code for this CDR3. The chain joins TRBV29-1 to TRBJ1-1; unclear D gene. The CDR3 is made up of 13 amino acids. CDR1 is SQVTM and CDR2 is ANQGSEA in the germline V gene. V was shortened by 3 bases and J by 1 base, with 9 bases between the two germline ends. The CDR3 DNA follows: TGCAGCGTTGAGGACGGCGGGAACACTGAAGCTTTCTTT. Protein product: CSVEDGGNTEAFF.

The CDR3 here is CASSQDTVTQYF. DNA for the CDR3: TGTGCCAGCAGCCAAGACACCGTTACCCAGTACTTC. V is TRBV3-1 (or the pseudogene TRBV3-2) and J is TRBJ2-7; D not certain. The germline V gene has CDR1 LGHDT and CDR2 YNNKEL (reference sequence). This CDR3 has 12 amino acids. The V end lost 0 bases, the J end lost 10 bases, and 10 bases lay between the germline ends.

V usage is TRBV5-3 and J usage is TRBJ1-2, with 7 bases fitting TRBD1. TRBV5-3 is known as an ORF, though its function is uncertain. CDR3 length: 14 residues. The ends lost 4 bases at V and 7 bases at J; junction bases unmatched: 10. The CDR3 is CARSAGQEPGGYTF. Here the CDR3 DNA reads TGTGCCAGAAGCGCTGGACAGGAACCAGGTGGCTACACCTTC.

This chain connects TRBV12-3 or TRBV12-4 to TRBJ1-2; D ambiguous. This CDR3 is 11 amino acids long. The ends were cut back, 10 bases at V and 3 bases at J, with 9 bases in the middle. The CDR3 region has the DNA TGTGCCACCGGCCGGGACTATGGCTACACCTTC. Amino acids: CATGRDYGYTF.

J is TRBJ1-1 and V is TRBV21-1; the D call of TRBD1 is as the table states it, not checked on the DNA. TRBV21-1 is termed a pseudogene. This CDR3 region has 15 residues. For the CDR3, the DNA is TGTGCCAGCAGCAAAGGAGCAGGTAAGAACACTGAAGCTTTCTTT. This sequence encodes CASSKGAGKNTEAFF.

The J gene is TRBJ2-4, the V gene TRBV7-2, with 9 bases aligning to TRBD2. CDR1 SGHTA and CDR2 FQGNSA come from the germline V gene. With V trimmed by 1 base and J by 2 bases, 6 bases remained unmatched. CDR3 size: 17 residues. The CDR3, as DNA: TGTGCCAGCAGCTTAGAAGGGACTAGCTTTCCCAAAAACATTCAGTACTTC. As protein: CASSLEGTSFPKNIQYF.

This CDR3 is CASSQKKTGGGYEQYF. DNA of the CDR3: TGTGCCAGCAGCCAAAAAAAAACCGGCGGGGGTTACGAGCAGTACTTC. The chain employs TRBV3-1 (or the pseudogene TRBV3-2) and TRBJ2-7, with 7 bases aligning to TRBD2. The CDR3 contains 16 residues. Germline V gives CDR1 LGHDT, CDR2 YNNKEL (reference sequence). V shed 2 bases and J 4 bases; nucleotides not matched to a gene: 11.

This clone was recorded once. This chain joins TRBV29-1 and TRBJ1-1; possibly TRBD1 for D (5 bases). CDR3 length equals 10 residues. Germline assignment: CDR1 SQVTM and CDR2 ANQGSEA. The V end was cut by 2 bases, the J end by 7 bases, with 5 bases between. The CDR3 DNA sequence: TGCAGCGTTGAAAGGGGTGAAGCTTTCTTT. This translates into CSVERGEAFF.